The 15 T cell receptor beta chains below were found in one sample sequenced in a study of T-cell reconstitution after alpha-beta-depleted transplantation in children. Unique molecular identifiers were incorporated during preparation of the TCRbeta library. One entry per CDR3 protein, called by TCRdb with MiXCR from the PCR reads. The data hold approximately 130,000 distinct CDR3 sequences, with approximately 8.7% observed a single time. The source was PBMCs, mostly from graft donor cells, collected 180 days after TCRalphabeta/CD19-depleted stem cell transplant. Receptors originate from a girl less than two years old who had a stem cell transplant for combined immunodeficiency, so the T cells may come from the graft donor.

This clonotype has just a few counts. The chain recombines TRBV30 with TRBJ2-7, with D uncertain. From germline, CDR1 is GTSNPN and CDR2 SVGIG (reference sequence). Trimming took off 0 bases at V and 1 base at J, with 13 bases between the two ends. This CDR3 has 15 residues. The CDR3 DNA is TGTGCCTGGAGTGTATATAGGACGGGTTCCTACGAGCAGTACTTC. Its translation is CAWSVYRTGSYEQYF.

The table lists this clonotype with a few counts. The chain is built from TRBV10-3 and TRBJ2-2; weak D call: TRBD2 (5 bases). Germline assignment: CDR1 ENHRY and CDR2 SYGVKD. The V and J ends lost 6 bases and 2 bases respectively, with 10 bases between them. This CDR3 region has 14 residues. The DNA for the CDR3 is TGTGCCATCAGAGTCTCGGGAAACACCGGGGAGCTGTTTTTT. Protein sequence: CAIRVSGNTGELFF.

Ten or more counts support this clonotype. The chain combines TRBV28 with TRBJ2-7; 7 nucleotides align to TRBD2. Germline CDR1 and CDR2: MDHEN and SYDVKM. Trimming took 6 bases from V and 2 from J; bases not matched to a gene: 4. The length of the CDR3 is 13 residues. The CDR3 nucleotides read TGTGCCAGCAGAACCAGCGGGGCCTACGAGCAGTACTTC. Its protein is CASRTSGAYEQYF.

The chain couples TRBV30 to TRBJ2-1; D not resolved. V was pared by 2 bases and J by 7 bases, with 6 bases between. The CDR3 covers 11 residues. From germline, CDR1 is GTSNPN and CDR2 SVGIG (reference sequence). CDR3 region: CAWSSRNEQFF. CDR3 DNA sequence: TGTGCCTGGAGTAGCAGGAATGAGCAGTTCTTC.

The CDR3, as DNA: TGCGCCAGCAGTTCTCAGGGCCAGAATGAAAAACTGTTTTTT. The encoded protein is CASSSQGQNEKLFF. The chain recombines TRBV5-1 with TRBJ1-4; a weak D match, TRBD1 (5 bases). This CDR3 has 14 amino acids. V lost 5 bases and J lost 5, with 13 bases in between. In germline, CDR1 is SGHRS, CDR2 YFSETQ.

The chain combines TRBV5-4 with TRBJ2-2; the D call may be TRBD1 or TRBD2 (7 bases each). Trimming pared 4 bases from V and 5 bases from J, leaving 15 bases between. There are 15 residues in the CDR3. Germline-derived CDR1 and CDR2 are SGHNT and YYREEE (reference sequence). CDR3 in DNA: TGTGCCAGCAGCGGGGGGGGACAGATAACCGGGGAGCTGTTTTTT. Amino acids: CASSGGGQITGELFF.

There are a few counts of this clonotype. The chain couples TRBV20-1 to TRBJ2-4, with D perhaps matching TRBD2 (6 bases). The germline V gene encodes CDR1 DFQATT and CDR2 SNEGSKA (reference sequence). Trimming pared 2 bases from V and 0 bases from J, leaving 14 bases between. This CDR3 contains 16 residues. The chain's CDR3 is CSARNRSGLAKNIQYF. DNA of the CDR3: TGCAGTGCTAGAAATCGGAGCGGGCTAGCCAAAAACATTCAGTACTTC.

To note about this clonotype: One junction end does not reproduce the germline sequence, and a read error may be involved. The chain recombines TRBV11-2 with TRBJ2-1; 7 bases agree with TRBD1. The CDR3 length is 14 residues. CDR1 is SGHAT, CDR2 FQNNGV, per germline. The CDR3: CASTLRDSLNEQFF. The CDR3 DNA is TGTGCCAGCACCTTACGGGACAGCCTTAATGAGCAGTTCTTC.

This clonotype was observed many times. The J gene is TRBJ2-1, the V gene TRBV29-1; 8 bases align to TRBD1. CDR1 is SQVTM and CDR2 is ANQGSEA in the germline V gene. Trimming removed 7 bases from V and 9 bases from J; junction bases left unmatched: 14. The CDR3 covers 14 residues. CDR3 sequence: CSAWTGTGKGEQFF. CDR3 DNA: TGCAGCGCATGGACAGGGACGGGTAAGGGTGAGCAGTTCTTC.

In this sample, this clonotype turned up a few times. V is TRBV20-1 and J is TRBJ2-3; a weak D match, TRBD2 (6 bases). Trimming removed 0 bases at V and 0 bases at J, with 13 bases between. CDR3 length: 16 amino acids. Germline V CDR1 and CDR2: DFQATT, SNEGSKA (reference sequence). CDR3 DNA sequence: TGCAGTGCTAGAGATCAGTTCGGGGGAAGCACAGATACGCAGTATTTT. Translated: CSARDQFGGSTDTQYF.

The V gene is TRBV5-5, the J gene TRBJ2-3, with 7 positions matching TRBD1. The V segment lost 2 bases and the J segment 5 bases; nucleotides outside the gene matches: 8. The CDR3 sequence is 15 residues long. The germline V gene has CDR1 SGHKS and CDR2 YYEKEE (reference sequence). In DNA form, the CDR3 reads TGTGCCAGCAGCTTAACAGGGGTAGGGATAGATACGCAGTATTTT. Translated: CASSLTGVGIDTQYF.

This chain links TRBV7-3 with TRBJ2-2; 8 bases map to TRBD1. This CDR3 contains 15 residues. Germline V lookup: CDR1 SGHTA, CDR2 FQGTGA. V was clipped by 3 bases and J by 3 bases; unmatched bases: 3. CDR3 residues: CASSLETGDTGELFF. Here the CDR3 DNA reads TGTGCCAGCAGCTTGGAGACAGGGGACACCGGGGAGCTGTTTTTT.

This chain connects TRBV7-2 to TRBJ1-6; no definite D call. The V gene lost 4 bases and the J gene lost 4 bases, with 8 bases spanning the gap. This CDR3 has 14 residues. Germline values: CDR1 SGHTA, CDR2 FQGNSA. CDR3 residues: CASSSDGYNSPLHF. The CDR3 region has the DNA TGTGCCAGCAGCTCGGACGGGTATAATTCACCCCTCCACTTT.

This clonotype has only a few counts. The chain couples TRBV12-3 or TRBV12-4 to TRBJ2-1; D call uncertain. CDR3 size: 12 residues. V was clipped by 6 bases and J by 7 bases, with 10 bases between them. The CDR3 region is CASSPDFNEQFF. The CDR3 DNA is TGTGCCAGCAGCCCCGACTTTAATGAGCAGTTCTTC.

This clonotype was recorded at least ten times. V is TRBV12-3 or TRBV12-4 and J is TRBJ1-2; 7 bases match TRBD1. The J segment lost 7 bases and the V segment lost 6 bases, leaving 8 bases of the junction unmatched. The CDR3 totals 13 residues. CDR3 region: CASSRRGEGGYTF. The CDR3, as DNA: TGTGCCAGCAGCCGCAGGGGGGAAGGTGGCTACACCTTC.